The rows below give T cell receptor beta chains drawn from one sample of a study of T-cell memory formation after mild COVID-19. TCRdb processed the 5' RACE reads anew with MiXCR; each CDR3 protein has one entry. The sample shows 140,000 to 150,000 distinct CDR3 sequences, approximately 21% of them seen only once. The sequenced sample consisted of PBMCs or a T cell subset sorted from them (not recorded which). The receptors shown here come from an adult woman who had mild COVID-19 (a few samples of this study predate the infection). Cell type and time point are not known. Each CDR3 is given with its conserved first and last residue. A D gene is named only where the DNA matches it firmly. Not all rows give a size; the values are once, few, many and, for expanded clones, a class.

v_gene	abundance	d_gene	j_gene	CDR3nt	CDR3aa
TRBV12-3/TRBV12-4	many	TRBD2	TRBJ2-2	TGTGCCAGCAGGTTTAGCGGGAGCAGCGCCGGGGAGCTGTTTTTT	CASRFSGSSAGELFF
TRBV9	few	TRBD2	TRBJ2-3	TGTGCCAGCAGCGCCCAACTAGCGGGAGATACGCAGTATTTT	CASSAQLAGDTQYF
TRBV5-1	-	-	TRBJ2-1	TGCGCCAGTTCTGGGGTGGGGCGCAACAATGAGCAGTTCTTC	CASSGVGRNNEQFF
TRBV28	few	-	TRBJ2-6	TGTGCCAGCAGTTTTGCAGTCGGCCAACTCTCTGGGGCCAACGTCCTGACTTTC	CASSFAVGQLSGANVLTF
TRBV9	-	-	TRBJ1-2	TGTGCCAGCAGCGTAGAAGACGCCCCGGGCTACACCTTC	CASSVEDAPGYTF
TRBV9	-	-	TRBJ1-6	TGTGCCAGCAGCGTAGGTCCGGAAAATTCACCCCTCCACTTT	CASSVGPENSPLHF
TRBV30	-	-	TRBJ2-1	TGTGCCTGGAGTCCCGTGAGCCGGGGTGAGCAGTTCTTC	CAWSPVSRGEQFF
TRBV7-2	-	TRBD2	TRBJ2-5	TGTGCCAGCAGCTCCCCTAGCGGGGGCCTCCAAGAGACCCAGTACTTC	CASSSPSGGLQETQYF
TRBV6-9	-	-	TRBJ2-7	TGTGCCAGCAGGACAGCCTCGGGGCAGTACTTC	CASRTASGQYF
TRBV3-1	-	-	TRBJ2-3	TGTGCCAGCAGCCCCCGCGGCGGGGGCACAGATACGCAGTATTTT	CASSPRGGGTDTQYF
TRBV7-9	-	-	TRBJ1-1	TGTGCCAGCAGCTTAGCCCAGAGCACTGAAGCTTTCTTT	CASSLAQSTEAFF
TRBV9	-	TRBD1	TRBJ2-7	TGTGCCAGCAGCGCTACGGGACAGGGAAGGGGCGAGCAGTACTTC	CASSATGQGRGEQYF
TRBV5-1	few	-	TRBJ2-7	TGCGCCAGCAGCTTGGGGGACAATGGTTCCTACGAGCAGTACTTC	CASSLGDNGSYEQYF
TRBV24-1	-	-	TRBJ2-3	TGTGCCACCAGTGGAACCCTGGGCCCGCAGTATTTT	CATSGTLGPQYF
TRBV5-1	many	-	TRBJ2-7	TGCGCCAGCAGCTTGGGCTCGGGCACGGGGTACTTC	CASSLGSGTGYF
TRBV20-1	-	TRBD2	TRBJ2-7	TGCAGTGCTAGATTTCCTAGCGGGATCTACGAGCAGTACTTC	CSARFPSGIYEQYF
TRBV5-1	few	-	TRBJ2-7	TGCGCCAGCAGCTTGGGTACGGGATTTTACGAGCAGTACTTC	CASSLGTGFYEQYF
TRBV12-5	few	TRBD2	TRBJ2-3	TGTGCTAGTGGTTTGGTAAGCGGGATCACAGATACGCAGTATTTT	CASGLVSGITDTQYF
TRBV29-1	few	TRBD2	TRBJ2-3	TGCAGCGGCACTAGCGGAGGGGGGACAGATACGCAGTATTTT	CSGTSGGGTDTQYF
TRBV29-1	many	TRBD2	TRBJ2-3	TGCAGCGTTGATGGGACTAGCGGAAACACAGATACGCAGTATTTT	CSVDGTSGNTDTQYF
TRBV29-1	-	-	TRBJ2-3	TGCAGCGTTTGGGGACTCACTAGCACAGATACGCAGTATTTT	CSVWGLTSTDTQYF
TRBV6-1	-	TRBD1	TRBJ2-2	TGTGCCAGCAGTGACATCGGACAGGACAACACCGGGGAGCTGTTTTTT	CASSDIGQDNTGELFF
TRBV29-1	-	TRBD2	TRBJ2-3	TGCAGCGTTGCCCGGACTAGCGGGGGCACAGATACGCAGTATTTT	CSVARTSGGTDTQYF
TRBV12-3/TRBV12-4	-	-	TRBJ1-6	TGTGCCAGCAGTTTGGAAGGGGGGATGTCACCCCTCCACTTT	CASSLEGGMSPLHF
TRBV29-1	-	TRBD1	TRBJ2-7	TGCAGCGTTGGGTGGGACAGACCCCCCTACGAGCAGTACTTC	CSVGWDRPPYEQYF
TRBV11-2	-	-	TRBJ2-5	TGTGCCAGCAGCTTATGGGACAAGCTCCACTTC	CASSLWDKLHF
TRBV10-3	-	-	TRBJ2-5	TGTGCCATCTCTCTAGCCCCTGGGGAGACCCAGTACTTC	CAISLAPGETQYF
TRBV20-1	many	-	TRBJ2-5	TGCAGTGCTAGAGATTTCGACCGACTAGTAGGCGGACAAGAGACCCAGTACTTC	CSARDFDRLVGGQETQYF
TRBV9	many	TRBD2	TRBJ2-7	TGTGCCATGATCCTTGGGCGGGGGACTTTTTTC	CAMILGRGTFF
TRBV7-2	-	-	TRBJ1-1	TGTGCCAGCAGCTTAGACGCCGGGACGAACACTGAAGCTTTCTTT	CASSLDAGTNTEAFF
TRBV27	-	-	TRBJ2-1	TGTGCCAGCAGGGACGCCTACAATGAGCAGTTCTTC	CASRDAYNEQFF
TRBV12-3/TRBV12-4	few	TRBD1	TRBJ2-1	TGTGCCAGCAGTCGACAGGGGGGCTCCTACAATGAGCAGTTCTTC	CASSRQGGSYNEQFF
TRBV6-5	-	-	TRBJ1-3	TGTGCCAGCAGTCCCCACAATCCTCAGAAGGGGAACACCATATATTTT	CASSPHNPQKGNTIYF
TRBV7-9	-	-	TRBJ1-2	TGTGCCAGCAGCCCGGACACAATCTATGGCTACACCTTC	CASSPDTIYGYTF
TRBV29-1	-	TRBD1	TRBJ1-2	TGCAGCGTTGATCGGGGACAGGGGGTTCTCGACTATGGCTACACCTTC	CSVDRGQGVLDYGYTF
TRBV5-4	-	-	TRBJ2-7	TGTGCCAGCAGCCGTCCTAGCGCCGGGACCGTCTCCTACGAGCAGTACTTC	CASSRPSAGTVSYEQYF
TRBV5-1	few	TRBD2	TRBJ2-1	TGCGCCAGTAGGTTAGCGGGGGGACTTTCCTACAATGAGCAGTTCTTC	CASRLAGGLSYNEQFF
TRBV7-7	few	-	TRBJ2-2	TGTGCCAGCAGCTATCGGGCCCATTGGAACGAGGAGCTGTTTTTT	CASSYRAHWNEELFF
TRBV20-1	few	-	TRBJ2-2	TGCAGTGCCAGGGACTACACCGGGGAGCTGTTTTTT	CSARDYTGELFF
TRBV7-2	few	-	TRBJ2-1	TGTGCCAGCAGCTCCCGACACGGCAGCTCCTACAATGAGCAGTTCTTC	CASSSRHGSSYNEQFF
TRBV18	few	-	TRBJ2-4	TGTGCCAGCTCACCAAATCGATTTGACATTCAGTACTTC	CASSPNRFDIQYF
TRBV5-1	-	-	TRBJ2-1	TGCGCCAGCAGCTTCGGGACTCCGAGCCGGGCATATGAAAAGTTCTTC	CASSFGTPSRAYEKFF
TRBV29-1	-	-	TRBJ1-1	TGCAGCGTTTTAGTGCTCGGTGAAGCTTTCTTT	CSVLVLGEAFF
TRBV30	-	TRBD1	TRBJ2-7	TGTGCCTGGACGCGGGCGGACAGGGGCGACGAGCAGTACTTC	CAWTRADRGDEQYF
TRBV6-6	-	TRBD1	TRBJ1-4	TGTGCCAGCAGTCCCGGGACAGGGACTGAAAAACTGTTTTTT	CASSPGTGTEKLFF
TRBV7-2	few	TRBD1	TRBJ2-3	TGTGCCAGCAGCTTCTTAGGGGGCCCCACAGATACGCAGTATTTT	CASSFLGGPTDTQYF
TRBV20-1	few	TRBD1	TRBJ1-1	TGCAGTGCTAGAGTCGAAAGGGGGCACGCTTTCTTT	CSARVERGHAFF
TRBV28	many	-	TRBJ2-1	TGTGCCAGCAGCCCAACTGGAGGGAGGCCTTACAATGAGCAGTTCTTC	CASSPTGGRPYNEQFF
TRBV11-2	-	-	TRBJ2-7	TGTGCCAGCAGCTTATTTGCTTACGAGCAGTACTTC	CASSLFAYEQYF
TRBV20-1	-	TRBD2	TRBJ2-2	TGCAGTGCTTCGACTAGCGGGAGGCATACCGGGGAGCTGTTTTTT	CSASTSGRHTGELFF
TRBV4-2	few	-	TRBJ2-3	TGTGCCAGCAGCCAAGCTGGGACCGCGGATACGCAGTATTTT	CASSQAGTADTQYF
TRBV7-9	-	-	TRBJ2-1	TGTGCCAGCAGCTTAAAGACGGCGGGGCTTGCTAATGAGCAGTTCTTC	CASSLKTAGLANEQFF
TRBV6-5	few	TRBD1	TRBJ2-1	TGTGCCAGCAGTTACGACAGGGGGCCCCGCAATGAGCAGTTCTTC	CASSYDRGPRNEQFF
TRBV25-1	-	TRBD1	TRBJ1-5	TGTGCCAGCAGTGCCGGGACAGGGGGCAATCAGCCCCAGCATTTT	CASSAGTGGNQPQHF
TRBV18	few	-	TRBJ2-5	TGTGCCAGCTCACCGGAGTTCGGGACCCGAGAGACCCAGTACTTC	CASSPEFGTRETQYF
TRBV11-2	-	TRBD1	TRBJ2-5	TGTGCCAGCAGACATGGACAGGGAACCCCTCAAGAGACCCAGTACTTC	CASRHGQGTPQETQYF
TRBV29-1	few	-	TRBJ2-2	TGCAGCGTTTCTAGTGCGACACCGAACACCGGGGAGCTGTTTTTT	CSVSSATPNTGELFF
TRBV30	few	-	TRBJ1-3	TGTGCCTGGAGGGATTCTGGAAACACCATATATTTT	CAWRDSGNTIYF
TRBV11-2	-	-	TRBJ2-1	TGTGCCAGCAGCTTAGTCAAGGGGAAGGGAGATGAGCAGTTCTTC	CASSLVKGKGDEQFF